The 3 T cell receptor beta chains below all came from one sample that was sequenced in a study of cytomegalovirus exposure and HLA in healthy donors. In the PCR, 60 Vbeta and 13 Jbeta primers were used. This table comes from immunoSEQ multiplex PCR, and its TCRdb copy is limited to in-frame clones, with some not included. The sample comprises about 130,000 clones, approximately 85% of which are singletons, and about 1.8% rests with the top ten. The sample consisted of PBMCs. Receptor source: a boy aged 5-17 years in good health and CMV-seronegative.

This rearrangement joins TRBV15 to TRBJ1-5; TRBD1 matches 7 bases. The trim removed 4 bases at V and 2 bases at J, leaving 5 bases unmatched. CDR1 is LNHNV, CDR2 YYDKDF, per germline (reference sequence). The CDR3 runs to 15 residues. The CDR3 is CATSIEGAGNQPQHF. CDR3 coding DNA: TGTGCCACCAGCATTGAGGGGGCTGGCAATCAGCCCCAGCATTTT.

The chain carries TRBV2 and TRBJ2-7; 8 bases fit TRBD1. The germline gives CDR1 SNHLY, CDR2 FYNNEI. V was pared by 10 bases and J by 2 bases, with 7 bases of the junction left unmatched. The CDR3 sequence is 13 residues long. The CDR3 protein is CATGQGVAYEQYF. CDR3 in DNA: TGTGCCACAGGACAGGGCGTAGCCTACGAGCAGTACTTC.

The rearrangement links TRBV7-2 to TRBJ2-1; tentative D call: TRBD1 (5 bases). This CDR3 spans 12 amino acids. The V end lost 1 base, the J end lost 13 bases, and 11 bases lay between the germline ends. Germline V CDR1 and CDR2: SGHTA, FQGNSA. CDR3 bases: TGTGCCAGCAGCTTAGTGACTTGGACACAGTTCTTC. This encodes CASSLVTWTQFF.